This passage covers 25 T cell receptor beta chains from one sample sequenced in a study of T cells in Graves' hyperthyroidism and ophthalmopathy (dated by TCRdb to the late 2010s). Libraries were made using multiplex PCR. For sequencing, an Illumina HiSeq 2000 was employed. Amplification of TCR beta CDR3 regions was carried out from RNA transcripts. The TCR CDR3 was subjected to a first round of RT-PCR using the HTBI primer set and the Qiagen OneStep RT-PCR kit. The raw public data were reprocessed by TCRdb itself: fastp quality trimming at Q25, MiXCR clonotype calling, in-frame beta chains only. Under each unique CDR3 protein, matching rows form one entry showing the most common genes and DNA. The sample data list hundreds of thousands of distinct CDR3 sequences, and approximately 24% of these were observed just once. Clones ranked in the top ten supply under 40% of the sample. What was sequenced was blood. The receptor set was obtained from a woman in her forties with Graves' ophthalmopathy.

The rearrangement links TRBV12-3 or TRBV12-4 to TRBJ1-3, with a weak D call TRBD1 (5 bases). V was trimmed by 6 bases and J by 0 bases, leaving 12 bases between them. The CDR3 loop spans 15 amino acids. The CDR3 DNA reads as TGTGCCAGCAGGGGGACGCCGAGCTCTGGAAACACCATATATTTT. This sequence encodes CASRGTPSSGNTIYF.

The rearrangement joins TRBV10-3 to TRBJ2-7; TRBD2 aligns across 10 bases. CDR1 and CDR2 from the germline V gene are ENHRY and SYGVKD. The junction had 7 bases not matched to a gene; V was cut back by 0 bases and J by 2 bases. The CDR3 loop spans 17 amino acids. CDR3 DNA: TGTGCCATCAGTGAGTCGATAGCTAGCGGGAGCGCCTACGAGCAGTACTTC. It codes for CAISESIASGSAYEQYF.

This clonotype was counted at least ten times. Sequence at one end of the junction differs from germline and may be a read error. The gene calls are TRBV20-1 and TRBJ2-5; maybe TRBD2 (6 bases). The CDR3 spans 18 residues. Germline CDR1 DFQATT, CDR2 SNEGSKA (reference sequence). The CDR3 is CSARAPLDRTGVEETRYF. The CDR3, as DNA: TGCAGTGCTAGAGCCCCCCTAGACCGAACGGGAGTCGAAGAGACCCGGTACTTC.

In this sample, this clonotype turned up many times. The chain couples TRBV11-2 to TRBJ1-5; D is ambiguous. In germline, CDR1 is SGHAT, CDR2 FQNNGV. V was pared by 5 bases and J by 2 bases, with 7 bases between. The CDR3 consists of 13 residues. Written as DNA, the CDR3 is TGTGCCAGCAGCCCTTCCGGCAATCAGCCCCAGCATTTT. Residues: CASSPSGNQPQHF. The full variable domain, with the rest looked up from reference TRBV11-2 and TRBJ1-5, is EAGVAQSPRYKIIEKRQSVAFWCNPISGHATLYWYQQILGQGPKLLIQFQNNGVVDDSQLPKDRFSAERLKGVDSTLKIQPAKLEDSAVYLCASSPSGNQPQHFGDGTRLSIL.

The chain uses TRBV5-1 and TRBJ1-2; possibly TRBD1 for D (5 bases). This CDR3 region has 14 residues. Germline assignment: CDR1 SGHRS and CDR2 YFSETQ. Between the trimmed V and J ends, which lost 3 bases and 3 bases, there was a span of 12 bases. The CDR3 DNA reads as TGCGCCAGCAGCTGGACGGGGGGTGACTATGGCTACACCTTC. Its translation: CASSWTGGDYGYTF. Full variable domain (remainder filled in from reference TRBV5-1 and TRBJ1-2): KAGVTQTPRYLIKTRGQQVTLSCSPISGHRSVSWYQQTPGQGLQFLFEYFSETQRNKGNFPGRFSGRQFSNSRSEMNVSTLELGDSALYLCASSWTGGDYGYTFGSGTRLTVV.

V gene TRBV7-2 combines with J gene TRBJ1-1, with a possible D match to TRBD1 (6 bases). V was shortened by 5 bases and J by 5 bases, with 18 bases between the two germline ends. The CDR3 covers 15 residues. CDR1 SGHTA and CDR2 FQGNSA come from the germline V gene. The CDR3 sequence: CASSGGGGFRTEAFF. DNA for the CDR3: TGTGCCAGCAGCGGGGGCGGGGGGTTTAGGACTGAAGCTTTCTTT.

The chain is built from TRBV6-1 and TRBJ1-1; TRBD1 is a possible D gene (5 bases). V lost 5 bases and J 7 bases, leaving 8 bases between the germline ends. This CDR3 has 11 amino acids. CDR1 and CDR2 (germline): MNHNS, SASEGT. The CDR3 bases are TGTGCCAGCAGTAAAGACAGTGAAGCTTTCTTT. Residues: CASSKDSEAFF.

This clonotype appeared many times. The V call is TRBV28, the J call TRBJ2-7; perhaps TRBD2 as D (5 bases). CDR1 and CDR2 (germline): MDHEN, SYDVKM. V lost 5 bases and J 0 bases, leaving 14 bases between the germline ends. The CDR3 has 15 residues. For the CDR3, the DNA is TGTGCCAGCAGTATCCTCAGCGGAAGCTCCTACGAGCAGTACTTC. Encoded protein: CASSILSGSSYEQYF.

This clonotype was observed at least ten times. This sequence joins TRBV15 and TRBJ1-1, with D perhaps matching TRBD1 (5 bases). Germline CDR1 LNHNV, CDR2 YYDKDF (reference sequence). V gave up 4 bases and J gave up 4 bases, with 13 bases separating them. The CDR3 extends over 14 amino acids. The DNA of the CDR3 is TGTGCCACCAGCACCCCGGGACTGGGCACTGAAGCTTTCTTT. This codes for CATSTPGLGTEAFF.

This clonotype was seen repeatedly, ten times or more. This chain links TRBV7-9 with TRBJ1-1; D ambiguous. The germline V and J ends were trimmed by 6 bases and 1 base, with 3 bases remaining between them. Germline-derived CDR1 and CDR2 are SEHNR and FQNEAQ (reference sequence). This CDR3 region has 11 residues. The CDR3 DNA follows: TGTGCCAGCAGGGCGAACACTGAAGCTTTCTTT. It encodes CASRANTEAFF.

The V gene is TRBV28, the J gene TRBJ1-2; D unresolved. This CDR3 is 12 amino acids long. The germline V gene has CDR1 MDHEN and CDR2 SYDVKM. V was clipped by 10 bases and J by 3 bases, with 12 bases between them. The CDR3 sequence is CAILRGDYGYTF. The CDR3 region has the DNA TGTGCCATCCTCCGAGGAGACTATGGCTACACCTTC.

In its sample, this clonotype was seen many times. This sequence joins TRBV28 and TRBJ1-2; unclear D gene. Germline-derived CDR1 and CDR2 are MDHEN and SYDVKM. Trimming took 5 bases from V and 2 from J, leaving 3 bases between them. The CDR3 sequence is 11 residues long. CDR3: CASSQNYGYTF. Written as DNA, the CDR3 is TGTGCCAGCAGTCAAAACTATGGCTACACCTTC.

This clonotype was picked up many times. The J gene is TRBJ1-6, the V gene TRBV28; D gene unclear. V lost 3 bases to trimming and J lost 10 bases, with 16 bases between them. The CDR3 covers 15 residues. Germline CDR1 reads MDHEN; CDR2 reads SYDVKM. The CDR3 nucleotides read TGTGCCAGCAGTTTTTATGCCGCCCGGGAGTCACCCCTCCACTTT. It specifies CASSFYAARESPLHF.

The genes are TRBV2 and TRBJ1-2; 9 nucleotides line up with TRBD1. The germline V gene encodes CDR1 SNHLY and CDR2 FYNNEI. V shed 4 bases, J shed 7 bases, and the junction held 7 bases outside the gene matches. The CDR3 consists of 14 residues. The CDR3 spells CASSGFGQGIGYTF. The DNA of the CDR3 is TGTGCCAGCAGTGGATTTGGACAGGGGATTGGCTACACCTTC.

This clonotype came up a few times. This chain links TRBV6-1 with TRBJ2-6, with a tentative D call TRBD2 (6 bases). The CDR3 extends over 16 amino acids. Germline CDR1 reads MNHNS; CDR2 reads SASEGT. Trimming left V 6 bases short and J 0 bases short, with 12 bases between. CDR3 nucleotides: TGTGCCAGCAGCCCCTCCGGGAGCTCTGGGGCCAACGTCCTGACTTTC. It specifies CASSPSGSSGANVLTF.

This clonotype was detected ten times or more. CDR3 amino acids: CAWSVRTMAGELFF. The CDR3 region has the DNA TGTGCCTGGAGTGTTAGGACGATGGCCGGGGAGCTGTTTTTT. The rearrangement joins TRBV30 to TRBJ2-2; no reliable D call. Germline V gene sequence: CDR1 GTSNPN, CDR2 SVGIG (reference sequence). With 0 bases removed from V and 6 bases from J, the gap between germline ends came to 11 bases. The CDR3 length is 14 residues.

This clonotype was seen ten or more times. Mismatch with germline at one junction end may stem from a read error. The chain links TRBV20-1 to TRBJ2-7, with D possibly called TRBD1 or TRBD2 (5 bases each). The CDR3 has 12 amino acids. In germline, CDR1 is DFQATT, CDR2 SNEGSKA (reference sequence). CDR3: CSAPAPGPRTHF. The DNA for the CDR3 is TGCAGTGCTCCGGCCCCGGGACCTCGGACCCACTTC.

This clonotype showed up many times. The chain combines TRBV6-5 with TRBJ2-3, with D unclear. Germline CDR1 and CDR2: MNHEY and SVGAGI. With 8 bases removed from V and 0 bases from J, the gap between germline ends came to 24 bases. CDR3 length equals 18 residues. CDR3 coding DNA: TGTGCCAGCCGGACCACCCCCGATAAAATATATAGCACAGATACGCAGTATTTT. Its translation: CASRTTPDKIYSTDTQYF.

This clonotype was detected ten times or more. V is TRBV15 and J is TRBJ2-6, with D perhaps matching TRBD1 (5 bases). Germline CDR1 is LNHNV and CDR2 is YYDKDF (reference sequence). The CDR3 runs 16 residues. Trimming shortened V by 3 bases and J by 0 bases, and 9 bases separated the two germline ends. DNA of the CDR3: TGTGCCACCAGCAGCCTACAGGACTCTGGGGCCAACGTCCTGACTTTC. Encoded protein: CATSSLQDSGANVLTF.

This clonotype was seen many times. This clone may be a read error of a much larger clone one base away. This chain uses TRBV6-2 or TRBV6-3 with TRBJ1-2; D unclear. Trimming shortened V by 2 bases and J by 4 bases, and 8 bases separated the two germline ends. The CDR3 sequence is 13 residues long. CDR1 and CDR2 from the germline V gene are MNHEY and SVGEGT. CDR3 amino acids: CASSYAGGYGYTF. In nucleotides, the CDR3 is TGTGCCAGCAGTTACGCTGGCGGCTATGGCTACACCTTC.

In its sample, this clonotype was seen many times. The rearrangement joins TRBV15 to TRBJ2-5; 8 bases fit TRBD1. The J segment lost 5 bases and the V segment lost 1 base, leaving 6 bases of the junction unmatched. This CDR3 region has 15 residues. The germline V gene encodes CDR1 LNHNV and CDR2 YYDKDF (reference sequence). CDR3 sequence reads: CATSRAQGALETQYF. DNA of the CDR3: TGTGCCACCAGCAGAGCCCAGGGGGCACTGGAGACCCAGTACTTC.

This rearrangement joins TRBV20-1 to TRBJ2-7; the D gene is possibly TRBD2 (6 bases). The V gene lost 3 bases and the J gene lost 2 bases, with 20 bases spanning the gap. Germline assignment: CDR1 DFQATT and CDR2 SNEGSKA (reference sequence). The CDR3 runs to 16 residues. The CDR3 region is CSASPLTGLFTYEQYF. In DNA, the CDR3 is TGCAGTGCTAGCCCACTCACTGGACTATTCACCTACGAGCAGTACTTC.

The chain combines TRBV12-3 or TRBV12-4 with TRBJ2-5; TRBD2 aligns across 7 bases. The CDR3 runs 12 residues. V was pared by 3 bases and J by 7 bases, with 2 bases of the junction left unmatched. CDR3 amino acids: CASSFGGGTQYF. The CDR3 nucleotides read TGTGCCAGCAGTTTTGGGGGGGGGACCCAGTACTTC.

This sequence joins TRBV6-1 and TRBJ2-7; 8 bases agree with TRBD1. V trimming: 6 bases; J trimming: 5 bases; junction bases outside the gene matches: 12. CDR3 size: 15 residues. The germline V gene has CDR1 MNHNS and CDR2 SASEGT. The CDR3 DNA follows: TGTGCCAGCAGGCCCGGGGACAGGATAAGGAACGAGCAGTACTTC. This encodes CASRPGDRIRNEQYF.

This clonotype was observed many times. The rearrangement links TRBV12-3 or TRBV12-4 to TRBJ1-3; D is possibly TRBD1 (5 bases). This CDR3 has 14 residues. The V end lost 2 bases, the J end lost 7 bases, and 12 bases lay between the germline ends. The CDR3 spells CASSLYQGGNTIYF. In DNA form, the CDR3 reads TGTGCCAGCAGTTTATACCAGGGTGGTAACACCATATATTTT.